A selection of T cell receptor beta chains follows, all from one sample in a study of early T cells in non-severe SARS-CoV-2 infection. TCRdb called the 5' RACE reads again in MiXCR, with one record for every CDR3 protein. The top ten clones hold 6.2% of a sample with 100,000 or so distinct CDR3 sequences, 10% to 15% of them seen once. The sequenced material came from whole blood. Receptor source: an adult who was a healthcare worker with PCR-confirmed SARS-CoV-2 infection or an uninfected control (not recorded which). Both conserved end residues are part of each CDR3. The D gene is left open where the match is weak. Size tells how often a clone was seen (once, few, many) or the class of an expanded clone, and some rows leave it out.

size: few
D: TRBD1
V: TRBV19
J: TRBJ1-4
DNA: TGTGCCAGTAGGGCACAGGGGTTCGCGGATGAAAAACTGTTTTTT
CDR3: CASRAQGFADEKLFF

size: -
D: TRBD2
V: TRBV5-4
J: TRBJ2-3
DNA: TGTGCCAGCAGCGCTGCCCTAGCGGGAGGCACAGATACGCAGTATTTT
CDR3: CASSAALAGGTDTQYF

size: few
D: TRBD1
V: TRBV29-1
J: TRBJ2-7
DNA: TGCAGCGTTGTTGGGACAGCCGACTACGAGCAGTACTTC
CDR3: CSVVGTADYEQYF

size: -
D: -
V: TRBV12-3/TRBV12-4
J: TRBJ1-2
DNA: TGTGCCAGCAGCCTCTCCCGGACAGCTAACTATGGCTACACCTTC
CDR3: CASSLSRTANYGYTF

size: few
D: -
V: TRBV12-3/TRBV12-4
J: TRBJ1-2
DNA: TGTGCCAGCAGTCGGACGGAAGCTAACTATGGCTACACCTTC
CDR3: CASSRTEANYGYTF

size: many
D: -
V: TRBV6-5
J: TRBJ1-4
DNA: TGTGCCAGCAGCGTTATGGGACAAGAAGATGAAAAACTGTTTTTT
CDR3: CASSVMGQEDEKLFF

size: many
D: TRBD1
V: TRBV28
J: TRBJ2-2
DNA: TGTGCCAGCAGCTCCGGGACAGGGGACACCGGGGAGCTGTTTTTT
CDR3: CASSSGTGDTGELFF

size: many
D: -
V: TRBV18
J: TRBJ2-3
DNA: TGTGCCAGCTCACCAGCGGATACGCAGTATTTT
CDR3: CASSPADTQYF

size: many
D: -
V: TRBV5-5
J: TRBJ2-5
DNA: TGTGCCAGCAGCTTATTTACTTTGGGGGGAGGAGAGACCCAGTACTTC
CDR3: CASSLFTLGGGETQYF

size: -
D: -
V: TRBV20-1
J: TRBJ2-7
DNA: TGCAGTGCTCCACCAGGGGCGGTGGCCAACTCCTACGAGCAGTACTTC
CDR3: CSAPPGAVANSYEQYF

size: few
D: TRBD2
V: TRBV11-2
J: TRBJ2-7
DNA: TGTGCCAGCAGCTTAGATCGGGGACTAGCGCGCCACTACGAGCAGTACTTC
CDR3: CASSLDRGLARHYEQYF

size: -
D: -
V: TRBV28
J: TRBJ2-5
DNA: TGTGCCAGCGGGAGTTGGTACAGCCAAGAGACCCAGTACTTC
CDR3: CASGSWYSQETQYF

size: many
D: -
V: TRBV7-6
J: TRBJ2-7
DNA: TGTGCCAGCAGCTTAGCTCCTTCCATTAGCTCCTACGAGCAGTACTTC
CDR3: CASSLAPSISSYEQYF

size: few
D: TRBD2
V: TRBV29-1
J: TRBJ2-3
DNA: TGCAGCGTTGGTATAGCGGGAGTCGGTACAGATACGCAGTATTTT
CDR3: CSVGIAGVGTDTQYF

size: -
D: -
V: TRBV29-1
J: TRBJ2-7
DNA: TGCAGCGTCCGGGGGGCGGGCGTAAGTCCCTACGAGCAGTACTTC
CDR3: CSVRGAGVSPYEQYF

size: few
D: -
V: TRBV15
J: TRBJ2-1
DNA: TGTGCCACCAGCAGCGCCCACCTAGCCCTAGCTCCCAATGAGCAGTTCTTC
CDR3: CATSSAHLALAPNEQFF

size: -
D: -
V: TRBV9
J: TRBJ2-5
DNA: TGTGCCAGCAGCGTCGGTAGCAGTAGACTTCAAGAGACCCAGTACTTC
CDR3: CASSVGSSRLQETQYF

size: many
D: -
V: TRBV6-2/TRBV6-3
J: TRBJ2-5
DNA: TGTGCCAGCAGTTACTCGACCATCCAAGAGACCCAGTACTTC
CDR3: CASSYSTIQETQYF

size: many
D: -
V: TRBV3-1
J: TRBJ1-1
DNA: TGTGCCAGCAGCCAACAGGGGTGGAACACTGAAGCTTTCTTT
CDR3: CASSQQGWNTEAFF

size: many
D: TRBD2
V: TRBV3-1
J: TRBJ2-1
DNA: TGTGCCAGCGGAGGACTAGGAAACAATGAGCAGTTCTTC
CDR3: CASGGLGNNEQFF

size: many
D: TRBD2
V: TRBV7-9
J: TRBJ2-5
DNA: TGTGCCAGCAGCCCACCACGGGCTAGCGGTAAAGAGACCCAGTACTTC
CDR3: CASSPPRASGKETQYF

size: many
D: -
V: TRBV7-2
J: TRBJ1-1
DNA: TGTGCCAGCAGCTTCGTATTTGGAGATCACACTGAAGCTTTCTTT
CDR3: CASSFVFGDHTEAFF

size: few
D: TRBD2
V: TRBV7-9
J: TRBJ2-1
DNA: TGTGCCAGCAGCTCATTAGCGGGAGTAATCTACAATGAGCAGTTCTTC
CDR3: CASSSLAGVIYNEQFF

size: few
D: -
V: TRBV5-5
J: TRBJ2-7
DNA: TGTGCCAGCAGCTCGAAACCGGGCCCTGGAGAGCAGTACTTC
CDR3: CASSSKPGPGEQYF

size: -
D: TRBD1
V: TRBV7-9
J: TRBJ1-1
DNA: TGTGCCAGCAGCTTAGTGGGAGGGGGCAACACTGAAGCTTTCTTT
CDR3: CASSLVGGGNTEAFF

size: -
D: TRBD2
V: TRBV7-6
J: TRBJ2-1
DNA: TGTGCCAGCAGCTCAAGCGGGAGCAATGAGCAGTTCTTC
CDR3: CASSSSGSNEQFF

size: few
D: TRBD1
V: TRBV20-1
J: TRBJ1-2
DNA: TGCAGTGCGCCGACAGGGGGTGGCTACACCTTC
CDR3: CSAPTGGGYTF

size: many
D: TRBD1
V: TRBV6-5
J: TRBJ1-1
DNA: TGTGCCAGCAGGGGGAGGACAGGAGCGAACACTGAAGCTTTCTTT
CDR3: CASRGRTGANTEAFF

size: few
D: -
V: TRBV6-6
J: TRBJ2-5
DNA: TGTGCCAGCAGGCAATACCTAGGTGGGGAGACCCAGTACTTC
CDR3: CASRQYLGGETQYF

size: -
D: TRBD2
V: TRBV5-4
J: TRBJ2-5
DNA: TGTGCCAGCAGCTTGCGGTCTAGCGGTGGGGAGACCCAGTACTTC
CDR3: CASSLRSSGGETQYF

size: many
D: -
V: TRBV6-5
J: TRBJ1-5
DNA: TGTGCCAGCAGCCCCGGACTGGAGGGCAATCAGCCCCAGCATTTT
CDR3: CASSPGLEGNQPQHF

size: -
D: -
V: TRBV24-1
J: TRBJ1-1
DNA: TGTGCCACCAGGGAGACAGGTAACGCTGAAGCTTTCTTT
CDR3: CATRETGNAEAFF

size: many
D: -
V: TRBV20-1
J: TRBJ1-2
DNA: TGCAGTGCTAGAGATGAGTGGGGGGCTGGCTACACCTTC
CDR3: CSARDEWGAGYTF

size: few
D: -
V: TRBV18
J: TRBJ2-6
DNA: TGTGCCAGCTCTCCCTCACTCATACAGGACTTGGCTGGGGCCAACGTCCTGACTTTC
CDR3: CASSPSLIQDLAGANVLTF

size: few
D: -
V: TRBV3-1
J: TRBJ1-6
DNA: TGTGCCAGCAGCCTTTCGGGCAGGGATGGGTCACCCCTCCACTTT
CDR3: CASSLSGRDGSPLHF

size: -
D: -
V: TRBV28
J: TRBJ2-2
DNA: TGTGCCAGCAGTCACAGGTCGCCAAAAGGGGAGCTGTTTTTT
CDR3: CASSHRSPKGELFF

size: few
D: -
V: TRBV5-1
J: TRBJ2-3
DNA: TGCGCCAGCAGCTTGGGCCCGGCTTCGAGCACAGATACGCAGTATTTT
CDR3: CASSLGPASSTDTQYF

size: many
D: -
V: TRBV12-3/TRBV12-4
J: TRBJ2-7
DNA: TGTGCCAGCAGCCGAACCCCTTGGGACGAGCAGTACTTC
CDR3: CASSRTPWDEQYF

size: -
D: -
V: TRBV7-9
J: TRBJ2-1
DNA: TGTGCCAGCAGCGTACATTCACAGTTCTTC
CDR3: CASSVHSQFF

size: many
D: TRBD2
V: TRBV20-1
J: TRBJ2-1
DNA: TGCAGTGCTTCGAGACCGCGGGTCTCGAGGCCATATAGCGGGAATGAGCAGTTCTTC
CDR3: CSASRPRVSRPYSGNEQFF

size: -
D: -
V: TRBV5-1
J: TRBJ2-7
DNA: TGCGCCAGCAGCTTGGAGGAGGGCGCCTACGAGCAGTACTTC
CDR3: CASSLEEGAYEQYF

size: many
D: -
V: TRBV4-1
J: TRBJ2-1
DNA: TGCGCCAGCAGCCATGCCTTCCAGAAGAGCTCCTACAATGAGCAGTTCTTC
CDR3: CASSHAFQKSSYNEQFF

size: few
D: -
V: TRBV12-3/TRBV12-4
J: TRBJ1-1
DNA: TGTGCCAGCAGCCCGAACACTGAAGCTTTCTTT
CDR3: CASSPNTEAFF

size: many
D: -
V: TRBV6-6
J: TRBJ1-2
DNA: TGTGCCAGCAGTTACGGGGGGGACTATGGCTACACCTTC
CDR3: CASSYGGDYGYTF

size: many
D: -
V: TRBV7-8
J: TRBJ2-7
DNA: TGTGCCAGCAGCACGCGAACCTACGAGCAGTACTTC
CDR3: CASSTRTYEQYF

size: many
D: TRBD1
V: TRBV10-3
J: TRBJ2-6
DNA: TGTGCCATCAGTGGACGCACGGGACAGGGGGCCACTACTGGGGCCAACGTCCTGACTTTC
CDR3: CAISGRTGQGATTGANVLTF

size: -
D: -
V: TRBV10-2
J: TRBJ2-3
DNA: TGCGCCAGCAGCTCTGTGGGAGGGGGACCGTCAAATACGCAGTATTTT
CDR3: CASSSVGGGPSNTQYF

size: -
D: -
V: TRBV5-4
J: TRBJ2-3
DNA: TGTGCCAGCGGGATTAGACGGGGCACCTTCACAGATACGCAGTATTTT
CDR3: CASGIRRGTFTDTQYF

size: -
D: -
V: TRBV21-1
J: TRBJ2-3
DNA: TGTGCCAGCAGCAGTCCTAGCGGATTAAAAAGGGGCACAGATACGCAGTATTTT
CDR3: CASSSPSGLKRGTDTQYF

size: many
D: TRBD2
V: TRBV9
J: TRBJ2-1
DNA: TGTGCCAGCAGCGTAGCGGGAGGGCCCAGCAATGAGCAGTTCTTC
CDR3: CASSVAGGPSNEQFF